The clone carrying this T cell receptor (beta chain) was observed a few times. Its cognate antigen is unknown. The sample comes from a study of cytomegalovirus exposure and HLA in healthy donors. On the study more broadly: An earlier analysis identified 120 million or so unique TCR beta sequences in 170 million or so T cells. Study outcomes and limitations: HLA alleles were associated with 15,000 to 20,000 TCR beta sequences in a later analysis at 0.05 false discovery rate. Sequences of the TCR beta chain were said to predict the HLA-A and HLA-B alleles of most subjects accurately. A few CMV-associated chains were confirmed in vitro to be specific for CMV antigens.

Trimming took 0 bases from V and 4 from J; bases not matched to a gene: 2. This CDR3 spans 14 amino acids. Germline V CDR1 and CDR2: SGHNT, YENEEA. The PCR was carried out with 60 Vbeta primers and 13 Jbeta primers. Profiling relied on immunoSEQ multiplex PCR, and the TCRdb table lists in-frame clones only, not all of them. The sample consists of around 61,000 clones, 70% to 90% of them appearing once. This TCR was sampled from a man between 25 and 39 years old in good health and CMV-seropositive. The sequencing input was PBMCs. The chain recombines TRBV11-3 with TRBJ2-7, with 8 bases aligning to TRBD1. The CDR3 loop is CASSLEQGGYEQYF. For the CDR3, the DNA is TGTGCCAGCAGCTTAGAACAGGGGGGTTACGAGCAGTACTTC.